One sample yielded the 20 T cell receptor beta chains listed below, sequenced in a study of post-analysis software for immune sequencing data. Study results and caveats: TRBV5-6, TRBV5-1 and TRBV20-1 belonged to a set of roughly 5 TRBV segments that were more frequent in patients than controls.

Unique molecular identifiers were present in the TCR beta cDNA libraries. In TCRdb, the PCR reads were re-called with MiXCR into one record per CDR3 protein. The top ten hold 9% to 14% of the sample, which has hundreds of thousands of distinct CDR3 sequences, under 55% seen once. Their antigen targets remain unknown. The sample was blood. The source is a girl between 5 and 17 years old with multiple sclerosis.

V is TRBV29-1 and J is TRBJ1-2; 8 bases map to TRBD1. The germline CDR1 and CDR2 sequences are SQVTM and ANQGSEA. The CDR3 covers 13 residues. V shed 7 bases, J shed 7 bases, and the junction held 11 bases outside the gene matches. CDR3 protein: CSATQQTGAGYTF. For the CDR3, the DNA is TGCAGCGCCACACAACAGACAGGGGCTGGCTACACCTTC.

The chain is built from TRBV5-5 and TRBJ2-1; no reliable D call. This CDR3 has 15 amino acids. V was shortened by 8 bases and J by 0 bases, with 15 bases between the two germline ends. CDR1 is SGHKS and CDR2 is YYEKEE in the germline V gene (reference sequence). In nucleotides, the CDR3 is TGTGCCAGTGCCGTTTCTTTATCCTCCTACAATGAGCAGTTCTTC. Protein sequence: CASAVSLSSYNEQFF.

This clonotype has only a few counts. The chain has TRBV20-1 and TRBJ2-1; 14 bases are shared with TRBD2. The CDR3 length is 15 residues. CDR1 DFQATT and CDR2 SNEGSKA come from the germline V gene (reference sequence). The V and J ends lost 4 bases and 3 bases, in that order; junction bases with no gene match: 2. The CDR3 here is CSATGTSGGYNEQFF. The CDR3 region has the DNA TGCAGTGCTACCGGGACTAGCGGGGGCTACAATGAGCAGTTCTTC.

The CDR3 spells CASSTPTGKNYEQYF. In nucleotides, the CDR3 is TGTGCCAGCAGCACCCCGACAGGAAAGAACTACGAGCAGTACTTC. V and J are TRBV11-2 and TRBJ2-7; D is perhaps TRBD1 (6 bases). V was cut by 5 bases and J by 3 bases, with 17 bases left in between. CDR1 is SGHAT, CDR2 FQNNGV, per germline. The CDR3 sequence is 15 residues long.

The chain employs TRBV29-1 and TRBJ2-4; 10 bases match TRBD1. The CDR3 is made up of 15 amino acids. V gave up 1 base and J gave up 7 bases; unmatched junction bases: 7. CDR1 is SQVTM and CDR2 is ANQGSEA in the germline V gene. The CDR3 region is CSVEVWRTGGNIQYF. CDR3 nucleotides: TGCAGCGTTGAAGTTTGGAGGACAGGGGGGAACATTCAGTACTTC.

This clonotype was found a few times. The chain links TRBV6-2 or TRBV6-3 to TRBJ2-5, with a tentative D call TRBD2 (5 bases). The J call is uncertain, as TRBJ2-7 better fits the DNA end. The V gene's germline CDR1 is MNHEY and CDR2 SVGEGT. This CDR3 is built from 16 residues. The CDR3 spells CASSSPSRAGSGEQYF. The CDR3 bases are TGTGCCAGCAGTTCCCCAAGCCGGGCGGGCTCGGGCGAGCAGTACTTC.

The V call is TRBV20-1, the J call TRBJ2-5; TRBD2 matches 7 bases. The V and J ends lost 6 bases and 2 bases, in that order; junction bases with no gene match: 15. Germline V gene sequence: CDR1 DFQATT, CDR2 SNEGSKA (reference sequence). The CDR3 extends over 16 amino acids. The CDR3 DNA sequence: TGCAGTGCCGGACTGTTTAGCGGGCCGACGCAAGAGACCCAGTACTTC. Encoded protein: CSAGLFSGPTQETQYF.

In DNA form, the CDR3 reads TGCAGTGCTGGGACAGGGGGCGAGAGAAACTATGGCTACACCTTC. Translating gives CSAGTGGERNYGYTF. The chain carries TRBV20-1 and TRBJ1-2, with 12 bases lining up with TRBD1. CDR1 and CDR2 (germline): DFQATT, SNEGSKA (reference sequence). The CDR3 runs 15 residues. V shed 5 bases, J shed 2 bases, and the junction held 6 bases outside the gene matches.

The rearrangement uses TRBV29-1 and TRBJ2-3, with a tentative D call TRBD1 (6 bases). Trimming took 6 bases from V and 2 from J, leaving 15 bases between them. This CDR3 has 14 amino acids. The germline V gene has CDR1 SQVTM and CDR2 ANQGSEA. DNA of the CDR3: TGCAGCGTGATGACAGGACTCTTCACAGATACGCAGTATTTT. Protein: CSVMTGLFTDTQYF.

This chain uses TRBV29-1 with TRBJ2-1; possible D gene TRBD2, 6 bases. The length of the CDR3 is 11 residues. V lost 3 bases, J lost 12 bases, and 12 bases lay in between. Germline lookup yields CDR1 SQVTM and CDR2 ANQGSEA. DNA for the CDR3: TGCAGCGTTGAGGCGGGATATGGGCAGTTCTTC. Its translation is CSVEAGYGQFF.

This chain uses TRBV7-2 with TRBJ2-5; weak D call: TRBD1 (6 bases). Trimming removed 5 bases from V and 13 bases from J, with 20 bases in between. This CDR3 comprises 13 residues. Germline V gives CDR1 SGHTA, CDR2 FQGNSA. CDR3 sequence reads: CASSRGGGGYWYF. The CDR3 bases are TGTGCCAGCAGCCGAGGGGGTGGCGGTTACTGGTACTTC.

V and J are TRBV6-5 and TRBJ2-1; D may match TRBD1 or TRBD2 (7 bases each). Germline CDR1 is MNHEY and CDR2 is SVGAGI. Deletions cut 2 bases from V and 4 bases from J, with 12 bases between. The length of the CDR3 is 15 residues. The chain's CDR3 is CASSYPRGGYNEQFF. The CDR3 DNA sequence: TGTGCCAGCAGTTACCCCAGGGGGGGTTACAATGAGCAGTTCTTC.

V and J are TRBV20-1 and TRBJ1-5, with 9 positions matching TRBD1. Germline V gene lookup returns CDR1 DFQATT and CDR2 SNEGSKA (reference sequence). The CDR3 loop spans 16 amino acids. Trimming removed 4 bases from V and 1 base from J; junction bases left unmatched: 8. The CDR3 bases are TGCAGTGCTAAGACAGGGGGAGGGGGCAGCAATCAGCCCCAGCATTTT. Protein product: CSAKTGGGGSNQPQHF.

The gene calls are TRBV24-1 and TRBJ1-5; D might be TRBD1 (6 bases). Germline loops: CDR1 KGHDR, CDR2 SFDVKD. The CDR3 runs 15 residues. Trimming left V 7 bases short and J 7 bases short, with 19 bases between. This CDR3 is CATRGHGEFSQPQHF. The CDR3 bases are TGTGCCACCAGGGGACACGGGGAATTCAGCCAGCCCCAGCATTTT.

The rearrangement joins TRBV12-3 or TRBV12-4 to TRBJ2-7; D gene unclear. The V gene lost 1 base and the J gene lost 3 bases, with 7 bases spanning the gap. This CDR3 has 13 residues. CDR3 DNA: TGTGCCAGCAGTTTAGGACATATCTACGAGCAGTACTTC. It translates to CASSLGHIYEQYF.

This chain joins TRBV20-1 and TRBJ1-5, with TRBD1 as a possible D gene (5 bases). Per the germline V gene, CDR1 is DFQATT and CDR2 is SNEGSKA (reference sequence). CDR3 length: 16 amino acids. V gave up 0 bases and J gave up 2 bases, with 14 bases separating them. The CDR3 sequence is CSARDRVWGRNQPQHF. Here the CDR3 DNA reads TGCAGTGCTAGAGATCGGGTGTGGGGACGCAATCAGCCCCAGCATTTT.

This sequence joins TRBV2 and TRBJ2-3, with 7 bases lining up with TRBD2. CDR3 length equals 15 residues. J was trimmed by 4 bases and V by 0 bases; bases with no gene match: 4. Per the germline V gene, CDR1 is SNHLY and CDR2 is FYNNEI. This CDR3 reads CASSEAAGAADTQYF. The CDR3 DNA sequence: TGTGCCAGCAGTGAAGCGGCGGGAGCGGCAGATACGCAGTATTTT.

The CDR3 loop is CASSYGGILQETQYF. The CDR3 DNA follows: TGTGCCAGCAGCTATGGAGGGATACTCCAAGAGACCCAGTACTTC. V usage is TRBV5-6 and J usage is TRBJ2-5; a possible D gene is TRBD2 (6 bases). V was shortened by 3 bases and J by 1 base, with 13 bases between the two germline ends. CDR1 SGHDT and CDR2 YYEEEE come from the germline V gene. This CDR3 has 15 residues.

The chain combines TRBV6-2 or TRBV6-3 with TRBJ2-1, with a tentative D call TRBD2 (5 bases). Trimming cost V 4 bases and J 0 bases, with 13 bases left between them. The germline V gene encodes CDR1 MNHEY and CDR2 SVGEGT. This CDR3 is built from 16 residues. The CDR3 DNA is TGTGCCAGCAGTTGGTTTAAGCGGAGCTCCTACAATGAGCAGTTCTTC. This gives the protein CASSWFKRSSYNEQFF.

This clonotype was counted between two and nine times. The chain's CDR3 is CASSQAGVGANVLTF. The DNA of the CDR3 is TGTGCCAGCAGCCAAGCAGGGGTTGGGGCCAACGTCCTGACTTTC. This sequence joins TRBV3-1 and TRBJ2-6, with D perhaps matching TRBD1 (6 bases). Per germline, CDR1 LGHDT and CDR2 YNNKEL (reference sequence). V lost 1 base to trimming and J lost 3 bases, with 7 bases between them. This CDR3 contains 15 residues.